This is a list of T cell receptor beta chains from one sample in a study of blood T cell repertoires in COVID-19. Method: immunoSEQ multiplex PCR; TCRdb's copy keeps in-frame clones and lacks some. There are about 180,000 clones in the sample; 80% to 90% occur only once, and around 20% lies in the top ten. The material sequenced was peripheral blood. Receptors originate from a man between 70 and 80 years old with active or convalescent COVID-19. Both conserved end residues are trimmed from each CDR3.

J,V,CDR3
TRBJ2-7,TRBV5-4,ASSSRTGESSYEQY
TRBJ2-1,TRBV28,ASSGSSGSAYNEQF
TRBJ1-1,TRBV7-2,ASSLVGTGAGTEAF
TRBJ2-1,TRBV5-4,ASSSSSSRGVYNEQF
TRBJ2-1,TRBV11-2,ASSLVAGTYNEQF
TRBJ1-6,TRBV5-4,ASSFSEDSPLH
TRBJ1-2,TRBV29-1,SHDRVTNYGYT
TRBJ1-1,TRBV6-2/TRBV6-3,ASSLYGSNTEAF
TRBJ2-5,TRBV7-2,ASSPQQGLGETQY
TRBJ2-1,TRBV11-2,ASSPRPGGSGYNEQF
TRBJ1-2,TRBV9,ASSVGVFTNYGYT
TRBJ1-2,TRBV19,ASTGQTPRYGYT
TRBJ1-2,TRBV15,ATSTRDSSNYGYT
TRBJ2-5,TRBV18,ASSPRTGGYQETQY
TRBJ1-1,TRBV4-2,ASSLITTGMNTEAF
TRBJ2-7,TRBV29-1,SVEDTSYEQY
TRBJ2-7,TRBV7-9,ASSLRAGGSYEQY
TRBJ1-6,TRBV5-6,ASSLRGHYNSPLH
TRBJ1-1,TRBV23-1,ANKQKNTEAF
TRBJ1-4,TRBV19,ASQDRAGSEKLF
TRBJ1-2,TRBV19,ASSIEGQSYGYT
TRBJ2-7,TRBV19,ASRNLGAGQGAREQY
TRBJ1-2,TRBV5-1,ASSQLPGTGEKDGYT
TRBJ1-2,TRBV4-2,ASSPQGMGDYGYT
TRBJ2-7,TRBV6-6,ASRTGGLVSYEQY
TRBJ1-2,TRBV27,ASRPPGQARRYGYT
TRBJ1-5,TRBV7-2,ASSSPDREIYQPQH
TRBJ1-1,TRBV2,AISGAGINTEAF
TRBJ2-2,TRBV7-8,ASSRQGGGVANTGELF
TRBJ2-7,TRBV18,ASSRTPPFDGYEQY
TRBJ1-5,TRBV7-2,ASSSRDSNQPQH
TRBJ2-4,TRBV2,ASRRLAEVNIQY
TRBJ2-3,TRBV28,ASSHVQRGPTDTQY
TRBJ2-5,TRBV9,ASSPPGGQETQY
TRBJ2-1,TRBV3-1/TRBV3-2,ASSLTRNEQF
TRBJ2-6,TRBV25-1,ASSEYGQGSSGANVLT
TRBJ2-7,TRBV11-2,ASSLDPSGSYEQY
TRBJ2-2,TRBV5-1,ASSVRDRGQGELF
TRBJ1-5,TRBV7-8,ASSLGQGPSNQPQH
TRBJ2-3,TRBV19,ASSLLSGGYTDTQY
TRBJ1-1,TRBV7-6,ASSPPGTGNTEAF
TRBJ2-7,TRBV3-1/TRBV3-2,ASSQDGQGYEQY
TRBJ1-2,TRBV18,ASSPPGPVEGYT
TRBJ1-5,TRBV28,ASSIWTFSNQPQH
TRBJ1-1,TRBV7-9,ASSSGTGAMRAF
TRBJ2-7,TRBV7-2,ASSRGGTGSYEQY
TRBJ2-2,TRBV7-9,ASIRTGNTGELF
TRBJ2-1,TRBV2,ASSSWTGTGRMNEQF
TRBJ1-4,TRBV24-1,ATSEGGDEKLF
TRBJ1-6,TRBV3-1/TRBV3-2,ASSQEVGGSNSPLH
TRBJ2-1,TRBV4-1,ASSQLAGGPRSSYNEQF
TRBJ1-2,TRBV7-3,ASSLGAQGTYGYT